This entry describes one TCR beta chain. The sample belongs to a study of blood T cell repertoires in COVID-19. The protocol was immunoSEQ multiplex PCR, while the TCRdb copy is restricted to in-frame clones and leaves out a portion. The profile shows some 250,000 clones, 86% of them singletons. V shed 2 bases and J 0 bases; nucleotides not matched to a gene: 1. From germline, CDR1 is KGHSH and CDR2 LQKENI. This CDR3 comprises 14 residues. The J gene is TRBJ2-7, the V gene TRBV18; 7 bases map to TRBD1. The clonotype was recovered from a young woman with COVID-19, enrolled during active disease. The sequencing sample was made of peripheral blood. This CDR3 is CASSPGTVSYEQYF. The CDR3, as DNA: TGTGCCAGCTCACCAGGGACAGTCTCCTACGAGCAGTACTTC.